This T cell receptor (beta chain) was documented in a study of T cells in Graves' hyperthyroidism and ophthalmopathy. As for the study in general: Before treatment of any kind, peripheral blood was taken at initial diagnosis.

This clonotype was seen a few times. What it binds is unknown. This CDR3 spans 14 amino acids. CDR1 is SNHLY, CDR2 FYNNEI, per germline. V gave up 6 bases and J gave up 4 bases; unmatched junction bases: 3. Study-wide findings and caveats: In blood, most of the thyroid clonotypes expanded above 0.001 were also present.

Thyroid ultrasound, orbital computed tomography, clinical symptoms, and serum thyroxine and TRAb underpinned diagnoses. Template material for amplifying TCR beta CDR3 regions consisted of RNA transcripts. The HTBI primer set drove a first-round RT-PCR of the TCR CDR3. In TCRdb, the multiplex PCR reads were re-called with MiXCR into one record per CDR3 protein. The sample carries about 600,000 distinct CDR3 sequences, about 14% recorded once. J is TRBJ2-4 and V is TRBV2; 10 positions match TRBD2. The sequenced material came from blood. The clonotype originates from a woman aged 50 to 60 with Graves' ophthalmopathy. CDR3 bases: TGTGCCAGCAGGGTAGCGGGGGGAAAAAACATTCAGTACTTC. Translating gives CASRVAGGKNIQYF. The complete variable domain, with remaining parts taken from reference TRBV2 and TRBJ2-4, reads EPEVTQTPSHQVTQMGQEVILRCVPISNHLYFYWYRQILGQKVEFLVSFYNNEISEKSEIFDDQFSVERPDGSNFTLKIRSTKLEDSAMYFCASRVAGGKNIQYFGAGTRLSVL.